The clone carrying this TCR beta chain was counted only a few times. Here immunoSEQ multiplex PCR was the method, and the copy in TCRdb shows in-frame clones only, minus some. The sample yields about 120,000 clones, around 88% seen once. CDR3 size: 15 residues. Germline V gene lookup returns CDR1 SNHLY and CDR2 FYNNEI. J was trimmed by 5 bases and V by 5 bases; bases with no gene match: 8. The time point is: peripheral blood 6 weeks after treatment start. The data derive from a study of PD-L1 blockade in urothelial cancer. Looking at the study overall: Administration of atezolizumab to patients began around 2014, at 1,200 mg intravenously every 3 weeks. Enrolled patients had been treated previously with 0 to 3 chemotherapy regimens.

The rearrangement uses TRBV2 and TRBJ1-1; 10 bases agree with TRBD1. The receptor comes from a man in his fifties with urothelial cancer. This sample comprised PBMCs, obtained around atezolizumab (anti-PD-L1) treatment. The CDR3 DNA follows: TGTGCCAGCAGTCCCCTGGGACAGGGGAGGACTGAAGCTTTCTTT. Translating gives CASSPLGQGRTEAFF. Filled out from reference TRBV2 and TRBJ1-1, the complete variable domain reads EPEVTQTPSHQVTQMGQEVILRCVPISNHLYFYWYRQILGQKVEFLVSFYNNEISEKSEIFDDQFSVERPDGSNFTLKIRSTKLEDSAMYFCASSPLGQGRTEAFFGQGTRLTVV.